This T cell receptor beta chain came from a study of neoadjuvant nivolumab and ipilimumab in lung cancer (TCRdb year 2020). Context from the whole study: In the NEOSTAR trial, nivolumab was administered intravenously at 3 mg/kg on days 1, 15 and 29, and the combination arm also received ipilimumab 1 mg/kg on day 1 only. The trial treated fewer than 45 patients with operable NSCLC: some 23 were randomized to nivolumab monotherapy and some 21 to nivolumab plus ipilimumab. Matched pretherapy and resected tumor pairs were analyzed for seven patients, of whom four received nivolumab and three received nivolumab plus ipilimumab. For each study arm, the primary endpoint of the trial was the rate of major pathologic response (MPR) in the intention-to-treat population. The study compared TCR repertoires in pretherapy (baseline) peripheral blood with TCR repertoires in tumors resected at surgery after neoadjuvant immune checkpoint blockade.

Read against the paper, the sample's time point label means: at surgical resection after neoadjuvant nivolumab +/- ipilimumab. Samples were obtained from the phase 2 randomized NEOSTAR trial, in which neoadjuvant nivolumab or nivolumab plus ipilimumab followed by surgery was tested in operable NSCLC. Paper-wide results and their limitations: No significant correlation was found between TCR clonality and pathologic tumor regression, and only a single major-pathologic-response sample was available for the analysis of TCR clonality versus pathologic tumor regression. TCR sequencing was performed in a small number of samples. From pretherapy to surgery, increases in tumor T-cell richness and clonality were observed in three of three dual-therapy tumors but in only two of four nivolumab-treated tumors. Greater TCR richness and clonality were observed in resected tumors than in tumor-adjacent uninvolved lung, and increases were observed in more dual-therapy-treated tumors. Pretherapy blood TCR richness correlated positively with richness in tumors resected after neoadjuvant therapy (Spearman R ≈ 0.85).

Libraries were constructed by the immunoSEQ multiplex PCR assay. Regarding the original processing steps: Repertoires were summarized by richness and clonality, and significantly expanded and contracted clones were identified between pre- and post-therapy samples. Imported from immuneACCESS, the table was reduced by TCRdb to in-frame sequences with V and J called. These copies leave out some clones; in studies compared against another copy, an unresolved V gene accounts for under half, and the cause of the remainder is not known. For V, J and clone size, that table is used; D and trimming come from the DNA. This sample lists fewer than 40,000 clones; roughly nine tenths were detected once. The ten biggest clones cover approximately 5% of the sample. On this clone itself: Its target antigen remains unknown. There are no base qualities to consult, and no much larger clone falls within one base.

The sample in question was peripheral blood, obtained after neoadjuvant nivolumab, alone or with ipilimumab, at or shortly before surgery. This TCR came from an adult with non-small cell lung cancer.

The CDR3 region: CASMGAGNTIYF. The nucleotide sequence reads as follows: TGTGCCAGCATGGGGGCTGGAAACACCATATATTTT. The sequence is built from TRBV6-5 and TRBJ1-3; a weak D assignment points to TRBD1 (5 bases agree). The CDR3 covers 12 residues, taking in both the cysteine and the phenylalanine. CDR3 DNA only is kept here, 36 bases in frame from base 1. Looking up the germline V gene yields CDR1 MNHEY and CDR2 SVGAGI. Trimming at the junction amounts to 7 bases on V and 2 bases on J, and the germline ends lie 6 bases apart.